This T cell receptor (beta chain) is from a study of CD8 T cell repertoires and HIV-1 epitope variants. Across the whole study: Controls included no peptide, Ebola AY9 epitope, and a CMV, EBV, flu pool. Enriched T cells were co-cultured with equal autologous T cell-negative cells.

On this clone itself: The target antigen is unknown.

Only in-frame clones appear in the TCRdb table, and some are missing; sequencing was by immunoSEQ multiplex PCR. The table has fewer than 5,500 clones, roughly 65% seen once. Germline V lookup: CDR1 SGHAT, CDR2 FQNNGV. Germline trimming cut 5 bases from V and 0 bases from J; bases unmatched to any gene: 7. The CDR3 extends over 16 amino acids. V gene TRBV11-2 combines with J gene TRBJ2-5, with 9 bases fitting TRBD2. Sequenced input: cultured CD8+ T cells derived from PBMCs. This receptor was identified in a male donor with HIV. In nucleotides, the CDR3 is TGTGCCAGCAGCGAAAGCGGGGGGCTGTACCAAGAGACCCAGTACTTC. It encodes CASSESGGLYQETQYF. The full variable domain, its missing parts supplied by reference TRBV11-2 and TRBJ2-5, is EAGVAQSPRYKIIEKRQSVAFWCNPISGHATLYWYQQILGQGPKLLIQFQNNGVVDDSQLPKDRFSAERLKGVDSTLKIQPAKLEDSAVYLCASSESGGLYQETQYFGPGTRLLVL.